These 13 T cell receptor beta chains share one sample of origin, sequenced in a study of beta chain features in type 1 diabetes. Study findings and constraints: In all four CD4+ subsets, TCRB CDR3 length was significantly, moderately reduced in type 1 diabetes.

TCRB transcripts that were expressed got sequenced, as all of the isolated RNA had been reverse transcribed. Assay used: immunoSEQ multiplex PCR; TCRdb lists only in-frame clones, some missing. The table lists 150,000 to 190,000 clones, approximately 10% of them singletons, with around 0.5% in the top ten. Their recognized antigens are unknown. Sequenced input: central memory CD4+ T cells from blood. The receptors derive from a man aged 30 to 45 with type 1 diabetes.

This clone has only a few counts. The CDR3 here is CASSQGDSPYGYTF. The CDR3 nucleotides are TGTGCCAGCAGCCAAGGGGACAGTCCTTATGGCTACACCTTC. This chain connects TRBV16 to TRBJ1-2, with 7 positions matching TRBD1. This CDR3 region has 14 residues. The J segment lost 5 bases and the V segment lost 2 bases, leaving 5 bases of the junction unmatched. Germline loops: CDR1 KGHSY, CDR2 FQNENV.

The sample holds a few counts of this clone. CDR3 sequence reads: CASSPSYQETQYF. In DNA, the CDR3 is TGTGCCAGCAGCCCTAGCTACCAAGAGACCCAGTACTTC. V gene TRBV5-4 combines with J gene TRBJ2-5, with TRBD2 as a possible D gene (5 bases). CDR1 is SGHNT and CDR2 is YYREEE in the germline V gene (reference sequence). The CDR3 contains 13 residues. V lost 4 bases to trimming and J lost 0 bases, with 7 bases between them.

A few counts support this clone. The chain employs TRBV19 and TRBJ2-4, with TRBD1 identical over 10 bases. Germline V gene data show CDR1 as LNHDA and CDR2 as SQIVND (reference sequence). This CDR3 is 11 amino acids long. Trimming at V came to 8 bases and at J to 8 bases, leaving 0 bases not matched to a gene. The CDR3 reads CASGTGDIQYF. CDR3 in DNA: TGTGCCAGTGGGACAGGGGACATTCAGTACTTC.

This clone was counted only a few times. The chain links TRBV7-9 to TRBJ2-1, with TRBD2 matching 9 bases. Losses at the gene ends were 4 bases for V and 9 bases for J; bases not matched to a gene: 7. The CDR3 is 14 amino acids. Germline V gives CDR1 SEHNR, CDR2 FQNEAQ (reference sequence). CDR3 sequence (DNA): TGTGCCAGCAGCTCCCGGGTAGCGGGAGTTGAGCAGTTCTTC. Protein: CASSSRVAGVEQFF.

The chain uses TRBV9 and TRBJ2-7; 11 bases are shared with TRBD2. The length of the CDR3 is 16 residues. CDR1 and CDR2 (germline): SGDLS, YYNGEE. J gave up 2 bases and V 0 bases, and 4 bases lay outside the gene matches. CDR3: CASSVGGLAATYEQYF. The DNA for the CDR3 is TGTGCCAGCAGCGTAGGGGGACTAGCGGCTACCTACGAGCAGTACTTC.

This clone was observed a few times. V usage is TRBV5-4 and J usage is TRBJ1-1, with TRBD1 as a possible D gene (6 bases). CDR1 SGHNT and CDR2 YYREEE come from the germline V gene (reference sequence). The CDR3 extends over 13 amino acids. With 4 bases removed from V and 9 bases from J, the gap between germline ends came to 16 bases. The CDR3 nucleotides read TGTGCCAGCAGCCTACCACAGGGTTTGAAAGCTTTCTTT. Translated, it gives CASSLPQGLKAFF.

This clone occurred many times. The chain joins TRBV29-1 to TRBJ2-7; TRBD2 agrees at 8 bases. Germline V gene sequence: CDR1 SQVTM, CDR2 ANQGSEA. J gave up 1 base and V 4 bases, and 6 bases lay outside the gene matches. The CDR3 length is 14 residues. The CDR3 DNA reads as TGCAGCGTTGTTCCTAGCGGGCGGTCCTACGAGCAGTACTTC. Protein sequence: CSVVPSGRSYEQYF.

The chain combines TRBV9 with TRBJ1-2; no firm D call. V was cut by 3 bases and J by 10 bases, with 22 bases left in between. The CDR3 has 15 amino acids. Per germline, CDR1 SGDLS and CDR2 YYNGEE. The CDR3 sequence is CASSAAQLLSGDYTF. The CDR3 DNA is TGTGCCAGCAGCGCCGCGCAGCTCTTATCCGGGGACTACACCTTC.

The genes are TRBV10-3 and TRBJ2-2, with 10 bases fitting TRBD2. This CDR3 region has 17 residues. Germline lookup yields CDR1 ENHRY and CDR2 SYGVKD. V lost 0 bases, J lost 3 bases, and 4 bases stayed unmatched. The CDR3 region is CAISESMLAGDTGELFF. The CDR3 region has the DNA TGTGCCATCAGTGAGTCGATGCTAGCGGGAGACACCGGGGAGCTGTTTTTT.

The gene calls are TRBV11-2 and TRBJ1-1; D possibly corresponds to TRBD1 (6 bases). V was cut by 3 bases and J by 4 bases, with 15 bases left in between. CDR3 length: 15 residues. Germline CDR1 and CDR2: SGHAT and FQNNGV. The chain's CDR3 is CASSFRGTGFTEAFF. The CDR3 DNA reads as TGTGCCAGCAGCTTTAGGGGAACAGGGTTCACTGAAGCTTTCTTT.

This clone was found a few times. This chain uses TRBV5-1 with TRBJ2-5, with TRBD1 matching over 8 bases. CDR3 length: 15 residues. The germline V gene has CDR1 SGHRS and CDR2 YFSETQ. Unmatched junction bases numbered 1, after V lost 0 bases and J lost 0 bases. CDR3 loop: CASSLGTGYQETQYF. The CDR3 coding sequence is TGCGCCAGCAGCTTGGGGACAGGGTACCAAGAGACCCAGTACTTC.

This clone has more than one count but fewer than ten. This chain links TRBV11-2 with TRBJ1-4; no clear D gene. CDR1 and CDR2 (germline): SGHAT, FQNNGV. The CDR3 contains 14 residues. V lost 5 bases, J lost 3 bases, and 10 bases lay in between. CDR3 loop: CASSLFGANEKLFF. DNA of the CDR3: TGTGCCAGCAGCCTCTTCGGAGCTAATGAAAAACTGTTTTTT.

This clone was counted only a few times. Other DNA sequences from this sample encode an identical CDR3 as well. The V gene is TRBV7-2, the J gene TRBJ1-2; 9 bases agree with TRBD1. The CDR3 has 14 amino acids. With 5 bases clipped from V and 2 bases from J, the junction kept 3 bases outside the gene matches. Germline V gene sequence: CDR1 SGHTA, CDR2 FQGNSA. The CDR3 nucleotides read TGTGCCAGCAGCCCAGGACAGGGGAACTATGGCTACACCTTC. Translated: CASSPGQGNYGYTF.